There are many counts of the clone carrying this TCR beta chain. Germline V gives CDR1 SGHDT, CDR2 YYEEEE. V trimming: 3 bases; J trimming: 4 bases; junction bases outside the gene matches: 12. This CDR3 is built from 18 residues. The record originates from a study of T cells in Graves' hyperthyroidism and ophthalmopathy. The PBMCs were sourced from fresh peripheral blood (approximately 10 ml). Researchers took RNA transcripts and amplified the TCR beta CDR3 regions from them. HTBI primers drove first-round RT-PCR of the TCR CDR3. TCRdb recomputed calls from the multiplex PCR reads with MiXCR, one row per CDR3 protein. The sample yields roughly 380,000 distinct CDR3 sequences, approximately 15% seen once.

The sequence derives from a man aged 25-45 years with Graves' hyperthyroidism that later progressed to Graves' ophthalmopathy. The sample consisted of blood. The rearrangement uses TRBV5-6 and TRBJ2-2, with 10 bases that match TRBD2. DNA of the CDR3: TGTGCCAGCAGCTACGCCCTAGCGGGGGCGTTCCTCACCGGGGAGCTGTTTTTT. Its protein is CASSYALAGAFLTGELFF.